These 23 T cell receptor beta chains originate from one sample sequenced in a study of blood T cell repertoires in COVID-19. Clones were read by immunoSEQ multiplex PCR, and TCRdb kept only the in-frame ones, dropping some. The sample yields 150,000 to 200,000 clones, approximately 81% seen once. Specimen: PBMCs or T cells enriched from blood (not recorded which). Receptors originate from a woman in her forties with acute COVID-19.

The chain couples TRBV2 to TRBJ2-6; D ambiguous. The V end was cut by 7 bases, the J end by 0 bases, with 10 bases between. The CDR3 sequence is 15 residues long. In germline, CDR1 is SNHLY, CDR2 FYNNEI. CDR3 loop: CASTLGSSGANVLTF. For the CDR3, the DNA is TGTGCCAGCACCCTCGGGTCCTCTGGGGCCAACGTCCTGACTTTC.

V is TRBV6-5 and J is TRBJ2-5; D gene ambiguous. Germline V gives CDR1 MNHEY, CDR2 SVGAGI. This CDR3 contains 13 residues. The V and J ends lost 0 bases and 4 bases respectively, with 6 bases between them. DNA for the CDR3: TGTGCCAGCAGTTACTCCTCGGTAGAGACCCAGTACTTC. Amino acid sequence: CASSYSSVETQYF.

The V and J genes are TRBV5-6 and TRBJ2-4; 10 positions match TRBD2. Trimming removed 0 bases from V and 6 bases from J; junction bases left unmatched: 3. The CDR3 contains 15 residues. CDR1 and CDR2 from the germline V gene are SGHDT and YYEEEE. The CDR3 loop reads CASSLVSSGRNIQYF. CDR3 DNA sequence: TGTGCCAGCAGCTTGGTCTCTAGCGGGAGAAACATTCAGTACTTC.

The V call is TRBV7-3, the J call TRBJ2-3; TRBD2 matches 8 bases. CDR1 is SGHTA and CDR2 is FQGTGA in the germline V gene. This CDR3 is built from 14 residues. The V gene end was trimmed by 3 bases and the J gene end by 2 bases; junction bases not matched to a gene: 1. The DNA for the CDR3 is TGTGCCAGCAGCTTGACTAGCGACACAGATACGCAGTATTTT. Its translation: CASSLTSDTDTQYF.

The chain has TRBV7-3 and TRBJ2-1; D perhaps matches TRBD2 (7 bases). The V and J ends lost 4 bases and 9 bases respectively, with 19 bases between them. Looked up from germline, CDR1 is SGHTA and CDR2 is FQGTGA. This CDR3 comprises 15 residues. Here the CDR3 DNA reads TGTGCCAGCAGCTCCCTAGGGGGAGGGATCGCTGAGCAGTTCTTC. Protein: CASSSLGGGIAEQFF.

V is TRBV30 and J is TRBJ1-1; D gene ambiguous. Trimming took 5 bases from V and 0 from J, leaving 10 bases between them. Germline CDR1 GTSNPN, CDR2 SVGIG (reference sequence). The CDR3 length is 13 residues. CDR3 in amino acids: CAWGNGMNTEAFF. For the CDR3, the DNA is TGTGCCTGGGGCAATGGTATGAACACTGAAGCTTTCTTT. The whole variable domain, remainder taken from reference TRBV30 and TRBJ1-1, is SQTIHQWPATLVQPVGSPLSLECTVEGTSNPNLYWYRQAAGRGLQLLFYSVGIGQISSEVPQNLSASRPQDRQFILSSKKLLLSDSGFYLCAWGNGMNTEAFFGQGTRLTVV.

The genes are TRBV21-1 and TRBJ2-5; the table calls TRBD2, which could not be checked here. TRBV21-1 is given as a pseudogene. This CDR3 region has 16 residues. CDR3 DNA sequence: TGTGCCAGCACCAGCAGGGGGACTAGCGGTCAAGAGACCCAGTACTTC. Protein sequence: CASTSRGTSGQETQYF.

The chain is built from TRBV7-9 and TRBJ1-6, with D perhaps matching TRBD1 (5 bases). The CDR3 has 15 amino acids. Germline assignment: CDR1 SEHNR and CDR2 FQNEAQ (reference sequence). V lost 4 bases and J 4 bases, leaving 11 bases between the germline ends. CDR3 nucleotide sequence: TGTGCCAGCAGCTCGCGGGACGGATATAATTCACCCCTCCACTTT. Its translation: CASSSRDGYNSPLHF.

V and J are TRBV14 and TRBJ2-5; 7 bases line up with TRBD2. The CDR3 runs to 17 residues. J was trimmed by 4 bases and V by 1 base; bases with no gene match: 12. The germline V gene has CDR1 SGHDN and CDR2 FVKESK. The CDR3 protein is CASSQGWWEGLRETQYF. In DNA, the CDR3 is TGTGCCAGCAGCCAAGGCTGGTGGGAGGGCCTGAGAGAGACCCAGTACTTC.

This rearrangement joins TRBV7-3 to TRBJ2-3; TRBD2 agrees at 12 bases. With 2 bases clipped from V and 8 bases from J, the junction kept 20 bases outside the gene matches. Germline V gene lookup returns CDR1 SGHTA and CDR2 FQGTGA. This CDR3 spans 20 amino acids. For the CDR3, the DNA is TGTGCCAGCAGCTTAGTCGCTAGCGGGAGGGACGGATCCCTCACGGGTACGCAGTATTTT. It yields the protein CASSLVASGRDGSLTGTQYF.

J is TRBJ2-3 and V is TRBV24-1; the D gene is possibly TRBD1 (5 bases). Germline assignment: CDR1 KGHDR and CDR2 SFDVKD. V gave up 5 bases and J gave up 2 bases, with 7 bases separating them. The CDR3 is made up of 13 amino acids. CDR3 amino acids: CATSGGSTDTQYF. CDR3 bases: TGTGCCACCAGTGGGGGCTCCACAGATACGCAGTATTTT.

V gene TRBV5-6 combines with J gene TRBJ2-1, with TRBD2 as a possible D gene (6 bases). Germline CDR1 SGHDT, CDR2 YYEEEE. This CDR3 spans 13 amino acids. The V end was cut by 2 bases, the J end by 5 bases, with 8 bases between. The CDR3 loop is CASSFGGNNEQFF. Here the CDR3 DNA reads TGTGCCAGCAGCTTTGGCGGGAACAATGAGCAGTTCTTC.

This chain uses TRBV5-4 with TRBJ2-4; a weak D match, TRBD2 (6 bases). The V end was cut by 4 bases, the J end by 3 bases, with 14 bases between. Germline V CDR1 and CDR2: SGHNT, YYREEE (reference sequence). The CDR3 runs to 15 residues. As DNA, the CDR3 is TGTGCCAGCAGCGGCCGTGGGGGAGGCAAAAACATTCAGTACTTC. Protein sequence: CASSGRGGGKNIQYF. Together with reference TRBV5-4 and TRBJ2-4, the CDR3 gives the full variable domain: ETGVTQSPTHLIKTRGQQVTLRCSSQSGHNTVSWYQQALGQGPQFIFQYYREEENGRGNFPPRFSGLQFPNYSSELNVNALELDDSALYLCASSGRGGGKNIQYFGAGTRLSVL.

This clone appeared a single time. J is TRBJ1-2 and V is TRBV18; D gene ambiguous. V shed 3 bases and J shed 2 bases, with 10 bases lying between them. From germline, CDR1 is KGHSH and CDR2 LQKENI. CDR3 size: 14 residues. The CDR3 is CASSPVGQNYGYTF. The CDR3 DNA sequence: TGTGCCAGCTCACCCGTTGGTCAGAACTATGGCTACACCTTC.

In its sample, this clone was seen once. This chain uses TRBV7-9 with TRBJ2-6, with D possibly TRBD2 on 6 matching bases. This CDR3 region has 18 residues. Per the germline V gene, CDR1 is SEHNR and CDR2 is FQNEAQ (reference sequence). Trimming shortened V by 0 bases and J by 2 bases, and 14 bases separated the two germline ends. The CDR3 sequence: CASSLASGRGTGANVLTF. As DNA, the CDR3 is TGTGCCAGCAGCTTAGCCTCAGGACGGGGGACTGGGGCCAACGTCCTGACTTTC.

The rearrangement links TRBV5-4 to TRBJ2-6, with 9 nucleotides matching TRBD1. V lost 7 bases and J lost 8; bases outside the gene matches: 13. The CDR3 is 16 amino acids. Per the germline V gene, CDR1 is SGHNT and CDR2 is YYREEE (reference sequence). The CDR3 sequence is CASGGSGTGRPNVLTF. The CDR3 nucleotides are TGTGCCAGCGGGGGTTCCGGGACAGGGAGGCCCAACGTCCTGACTTTC.

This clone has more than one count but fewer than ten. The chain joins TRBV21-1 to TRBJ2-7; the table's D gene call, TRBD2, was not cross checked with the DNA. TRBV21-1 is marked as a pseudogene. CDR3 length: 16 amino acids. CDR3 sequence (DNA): TGTGCCAGCAGCAGCCCGACTAGCGGGAGTAGGGCCGAGCAGTACGTC. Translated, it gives CASSSPTSGSRAEQYV.

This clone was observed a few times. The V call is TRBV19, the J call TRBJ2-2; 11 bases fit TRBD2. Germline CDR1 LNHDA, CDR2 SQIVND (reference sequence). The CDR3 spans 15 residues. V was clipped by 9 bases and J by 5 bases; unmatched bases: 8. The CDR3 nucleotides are TGTGCCAGCGCACTAGCGGGAGTGGGAACCGGGGAGCTGTTTTTT. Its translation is CASALAGVGTGELFF.

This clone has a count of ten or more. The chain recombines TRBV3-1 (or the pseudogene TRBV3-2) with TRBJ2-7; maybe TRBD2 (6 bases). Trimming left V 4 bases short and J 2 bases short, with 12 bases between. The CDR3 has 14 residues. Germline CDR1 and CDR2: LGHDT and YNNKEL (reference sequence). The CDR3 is CASSPIGGTYEQYF. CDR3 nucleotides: TGTGCCAGCAGCCCCATCGGCGGGACCTACGAGCAGTACTTC.

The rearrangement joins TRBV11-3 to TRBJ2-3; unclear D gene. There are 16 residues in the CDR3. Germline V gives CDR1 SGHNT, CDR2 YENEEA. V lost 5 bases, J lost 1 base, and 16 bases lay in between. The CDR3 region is CASSLLSAKRTDTQYF. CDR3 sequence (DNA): TGTGCCAGCAGCCTTCTCAGTGCCAAACGCACAGATACGCAGTATTTT.

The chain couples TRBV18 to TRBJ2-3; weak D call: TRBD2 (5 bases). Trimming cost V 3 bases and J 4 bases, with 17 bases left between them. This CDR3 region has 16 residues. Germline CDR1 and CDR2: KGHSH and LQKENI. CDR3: CASSPPQRQMPDTQYF. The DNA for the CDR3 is TGTGCCAGCTCACCCCCCCAGCGGCAGATGCCAGATACGCAGTATTTT.

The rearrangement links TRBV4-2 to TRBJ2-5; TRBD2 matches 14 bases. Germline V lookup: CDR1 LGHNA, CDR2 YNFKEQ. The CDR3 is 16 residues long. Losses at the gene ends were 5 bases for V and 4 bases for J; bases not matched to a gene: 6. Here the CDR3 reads CASSMGGLAGVETQYF. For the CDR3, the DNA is TGTGCCAGCAGCATGGGGGGACTAGCGGGAGTAGAGACCCAGTACTTC.

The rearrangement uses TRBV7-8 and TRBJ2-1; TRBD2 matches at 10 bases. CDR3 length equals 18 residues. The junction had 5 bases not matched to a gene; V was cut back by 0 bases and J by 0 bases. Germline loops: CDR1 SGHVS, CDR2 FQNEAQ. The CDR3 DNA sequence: TGTGCCAGCAGCTTAGCTCTGGCTAGCGGGAGCTCCTACAATGAGCAGTTCTTC. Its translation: CASSLALASGSSYNEQFF.